Given below is one TCR beta chain in context. Profiling relied on immunoSEQ multiplex PCR, and the TCRdb table lists in-frame clones only, not all of them. The repertoire holds over 60,000 clones, 91% seen once, with about 0.75% in the top ten. These data are taken from a study of T cell changes during pregnancy in multiple sclerosis. This CDR3 region has 16 residues. The junction had 7 bases not matched to a gene; V was cut back by 2 bases and J by 3 bases. The germline V gene encodes CDR1 SGHTA and CDR2 FQGNSA. The sequencing used peripheral blood, collected in the third trimester of pregnancy. The receptor was isolated from a female donor in good health, enrolled as a control in a pregnancy study. This chain joins TRBV7-2 and TRBJ1-5, with 7 bases that match TRBD1. The CDR3, as DNA: TGTGCCAGCAGCTTACAGGGGACAGCCCCCAATCAGCCCCAGCATTTT. Residues: CASSLQGTAPNQPQHF.